The 25 T cell receptor beta chains below all came from one sample that was sequenced in a study of cytomegalovirus exposure and HLA in healthy donors. The PCR was carried out with 60 Vbeta primers and 13 Jbeta primers. Only in-frame clones appear in the TCRdb table, and some are missing; sequencing was by immunoSEQ multiplex PCR. The sample contains some 100,000 clones, 84% of which appear only once. Sequenced input: PBMCs. The receptors were gathered from a woman aged 18-29 years in good health and CMV-seronegative.

J is TRBJ2-7 and V is TRBV19; perhaps TRBD2 as D (5 bases). Deletions cut 3 bases from V and 3 bases from J, with 9 bases between. CDR1 is LNHDA and CDR2 is SQIVND in the germline V gene (reference sequence). The CDR3 is made up of 13 amino acids. The CDR3 loop is CASSIWSGYEQYF. DNA of the CDR3: TGTGCCAGTAGTATTTGGAGCGGCTACGAGCAGTACTTC.

The chain recombines TRBV19 with TRBJ1-5, with a tentative D call TRBD1 (6 bases). Germline V gives CDR1 LNHDA, CDR2 SQIVND (reference sequence). This CDR3 is built from 14 residues. The V gene lost 10 bases and the J gene lost 8 bases, with 21 bases spanning the gap. CDR3 in amino acids: CATSRDNLREPQHF. The CDR3, as DNA: TGTGCCACCAGCCGGGACAACCTCCGGGAGCCCCAGCATTTT. Complete variable domain (other parts from reference TRBV19 and TRBJ1-5): DGGITQSPKYLFRKEGQNVTLSCEQNLNHDAMYWYRQDPGQGLRLIYYSQIVNDFQKGDIAEGYSVSREKKESFPLTVTSAQKNPTAFYLCATSRDNLREPQHFGDGTRLSIL.

This chain connects TRBV7-2 to TRBJ2-3; 10 positions agree with TRBD2. J lost 3 bases, V lost 0 bases, and 6 bases had no gene match. The germline CDR1 and CDR2 sequences are SGHTA and FQGNSA. The CDR3 extends over 17 amino acids. CDR3 in DNA: TGTGCCAGCAGCTTAGCTCCAGCGGGAGGGGGAACAGATACGCAGTATTTT. Protein sequence: CASSLAPAGGGTDTQYF.

The rearrangement links TRBV6-4 to TRBJ2-1, with 7 bases identical to TRBD1. With 9 bases clipped from V and 6 bases from J, the junction kept 8 bases outside the gene matches. The CDR3 runs 13 residues. The germline V gene encodes CDR1 MRHNA and CDR2 SNTAGT. CDR3 sequence (DNA): TGTGCCAGATACGGGACAGCCCCCAATGAGCAGTTCTTC. Translation: CARYGTAPNEQFF.

The chain employs TRBV27 and TRBJ2-2, with D hard to call. This CDR3 region has 14 residues. Germline CDR1 is MNHEY and CDR2 is SMNVEV (reference sequence). V was clipped by 3 bases and J by 2 bases, with 7 bases between them. The CDR3 DNA reads TGTGCCAGCAGTTTCCAGGCCAACACCGGGGAGCTGTTTTTT. This translates into CASSFQANTGELFF.

The V call is TRBV10-1, the J call TRBJ2-2, with 15 bases lining up with TRBD2. Germline CDR1 reads WNHNN; CDR2 reads SYGVQD (reference sequence). The CDR3 runs to 20 residues. Trimming took 2 bases from V and 0 from J; bases not matched to a gene: 7. The CDR3: CASSERGTSGGPTNTGELFF. The CDR3 DNA is TGCGCCAGCAGTGAGAGAGGGACTAGCGGGGGGCCGACGAACACCGGGGAGCTGTTTTTT.

The rearrangement joins TRBV4-3 to TRBJ2-7, with 9 bases fitting TRBD2. Germline loops: CDR1 LGHNA, CDR2 YSLEER. V was clipped by 1 base and J by 2 bases; unmatched bases: 9. The length of the CDR3 is 17 residues. The CDR3 nucleotides read TGCGCCAGCAGCCAAGGGCTTGTGGCGGGAGGGCCCTACGAGCAGTACTTC. Translated: CASSQGLVAGGPYEQYF.

In its sample, this clone was seen once. V is TRBV30 and J is TRBJ2-2, with D perhaps matching TRBD2 (5 bases). This CDR3 spans 14 amino acids. The germline CDR1 and CDR2 sequences are GTSNPN and SVGIG (reference sequence). Trimming shortened V by 0 bases and J by 6 bases, and 11 bases separated the two germline ends. The CDR3 reads CAWSVSPEAGELFF. As DNA, the CDR3 is TGTGCCTGGAGTGTGTCCCCGGAGGCCGGGGAGCTGTTTTTT.

This chain links TRBV2 with TRBJ1-5; D is undetermined. CDR1 and CDR2 (germline): SNHLY, FYNNEI. V was clipped by 7 bases and J by 4 bases, with 11 bases between them. The CDR3 covers 13 residues. The CDR3 region is CASMGWENQPQHF. DNA of the CDR3: TGTGCCAGCATGGGTTGGGAGAATCAGCCCCAGCATTTT. The complete variable domain, with remaining parts taken from reference TRBV2 and TRBJ1-5, reads EPEVTQTPSHQVTQMGQEVILRCVPISNHLYFYWYRQILGQKVEFLVSFYNNEISEKSEIFDDQFSVERPDGSNFTLKIRSTKLEDSAMYFCASMGWENQPQHFGDGTRLSIL.

The chain uses TRBV9 and TRBJ2-1; 12 bases fit TRBD2. Germline V gene data show CDR1 as SGDLS and CDR2 as YYNGEE. J was trimmed by 0 bases and V by 1 base; bases with no gene match: 5. This CDR3 contains 18 residues. The DNA of the CDR3 is TGTGCCAGCAGCGTACTAGCGGGAGGGCGGAGCTCCTACAATGAGCAGTTCTTC. Translation: CASSVLAGGRSSYNEQFF.

This chain links TRBV6-6 with TRBJ2-2; D might be TRBD1 (6 bases). V gave up 2 bases and J gave up 3 bases, with 13 bases separating them. CDR3 size: 16 residues. The V gene's germline CDR1 is MNHNY and CDR2 SVGAGI (reference sequence). CDR3 sequence: CASSYRDTKYTGELFF. In nucleotides, the CDR3 is TGTGCCAGCAGTTACAGGGACACAAAATACACCGGGGAGCTGTTTTTT.

The chain employs TRBV4-1 and TRBJ2-3, with D tentatively TRBD1 (6 bases). Trimming took off 2 bases at V and 2 bases at J, with 14 bases between the two ends. Germline assignment: CDR1 MGHRA and CDR2 YSYEKL. This CDR3 region has 16 residues. CDR3 region: CASSQQGTSHTDTQYF. The CDR3 DNA sequence: TGCGCCAGCAGCCAACAAGGGACATCTCACACAGATACGCAGTATTTT.

The V and J genes are TRBV19 and TRBJ2-2; D might be TRBD1 (5 bases). The germline gives CDR1 LNHDA, CDR2 SQIVND (reference sequence). V lost 5 bases and J 2 bases, leaving 15 bases between the germline ends. The CDR3 runs 16 residues. This chain's CDR3 is CASSGWTRDNTGELFF. As DNA, the CDR3 is TGTGCCAGTAGTGGGTGGACACGAGACAACACCGGGGAGCTGTTTTTT.

This clone has only one observation. The chain joins TRBV28 to TRBJ2-7, with 7 nucleotides matching TRBD2. The germline gives CDR1 MDHEN, CDR2 SYDVKM. V lost 8 bases, J lost 6 bases, and 16 bases stayed unmatched. The CDR3 sequence is 15 residues long. The CDR3: CASDPSAGVPVEQYF. The CDR3, as DNA: TGTGCCAGCGACCCGTCGGCGGGAGTCCCGGTCGAGCAGTACTTC.

This clone was detected once. The chain couples TRBV7-9 to TRBJ2-1; TRBD1 might be the D (5 bases). V was cut by 3 bases and J by 4 bases, with 16 bases left in between. This CDR3 spans 16 amino acids. CDR1 is SEHNR, CDR2 FQNEAQ, per germline (reference sequence). The CDR3 coding sequence is TGTGCCAGCAGCTTTTTGTTCGTTAGGGGTTACAATGAGCAGTTCTTC. Its translation is CASSFLFVRGYNEQFF.

The gene calls are TRBV29-1 and TRBJ2-1, with D hard to call. The V and J ends lost 4 bases and 2 bases respectively, with 9 bases between them. The CDR3 has 13 amino acids. The germline gives CDR1 SQVTM, CDR2 ANQGSEA. The CDR3 nucleotides are TGCAGCGTTGCAGACGGAGCCTACAATGAGCAGTTCTTC. Translation gives CSVADGAYNEQFF.

The CDR3 here is CASSLGPEGGNSPLHF. CDR3 in DNA: TGTGCCAGCAGCTTGGGGCCCGAGGGAGGTAATTCACCCCTCCACTTT. V usage is TRBV5-6 and J usage is TRBJ1-6; D remains ambiguous. CDR1 SGHDT and CDR2 YYEEEE come from the germline V gene. This CDR3 is built from 16 residues. V lost 0 bases and J lost 6, with 13 bases in between.

The V and J genes are TRBV10-3 and TRBJ2-3; D possibly corresponds to TRBD2 (6 bases). Germline CDR1 ENHRY, CDR2 SYGVKD. V was cut by 11 bases and J by 4 bases, with 16 bases left in between. The CDR3 totals 13 residues. CDR3 amino acids: CASTLRGSDTQYF. In nucleotides, the CDR3 is TGTGCCTCAACCCTTCGGGGGTCAGATACGCAGTATTTT.

The chain combines TRBV30 with TRBJ2-7; 11 bases line up with TRBD2. V lost 1 base, J lost 7 bases, and 9 bases stayed unmatched. Germline V gene lookup returns CDR1 GTSNPN and CDR2 SVGIG (reference sequence). The CDR3 covers 15 residues. In DNA form, the CDR3 reads TGTGCCTGGAGTGGGGTAGCGGGGGGGCGGGGTGAGCAGTACTTC. Translation: CAWSGVAGGRGEQYF.

This chain connects TRBV7-9 to TRBJ2-1; perhaps TRBD1 as D (5 bases). This CDR3 has 15 residues. The germline gives CDR1 SEHNR, CDR2 FQNEAQ (reference sequence). The V and J ends lost 1 base and 5 bases respectively, with 12 bases between them. CDR3 DNA sequence: TGTGCCAGCAGCTTAGTGCAGGGTAGTAACAATGAGCAGTTCTTC. This gives the protein CASSLVQGSNNEQFF.

The chain combines TRBV7-9 with TRBJ2-3; TRBD2 aligns across 14 bases. V gave up 5 bases and J gave up 4 bases; unmatched junction bases: 8. The V gene's germline CDR1 is SEHNR and CDR2 FQNEAQ (reference sequence). The CDR3 extends over 17 amino acids. The CDR3 sequence: CASSQRLAGGQADTQYF. DNA of the CDR3: TGTGCCAGCAGCCAACGACTAGCGGGAGGGCAGGCAGATACGCAGTATTTT.

The V call is TRBV27, the J call TRBJ2-2; D possibly corresponds to TRBD1 (5 bases). There are 13 residues in the CDR3. V lost 5 bases, J lost 5 bases, and 9 bases lay in between. From germline, CDR1 is MNHEY and CDR2 SMNVEV (reference sequence). The CDR3 coding sequence is TGTGCCAGCAGTCCCTCAGGGACCGGGGAGCTGTTTTTT. It encodes CASSPSGTGELFF.

The chain joins TRBV7-2 to TRBJ2-7; TRBD2 aligns across 7 bases. The CDR3 has 14 amino acids. CDR1 is SGHTA and CDR2 is FQGNSA in the germline V gene. Germline trimming cut 4 bases from V and 2 bases from J; bases unmatched to any gene: 5. The CDR3 bases are TGTGCCAGCAGCTCCGGGACTATACCCTACGAGCAGTACTTC. It encodes CASSSGTIPYEQYF.

The count of this clone is one. The rearrangement joins TRBV5-1 to TRBJ1-3; 14 bases map to TRBD2. The J call may be in error: the DNA end matches TRBJ2-2 better. The CDR3 is 17 residues long. CDR1 is SGHRS, CDR2 YFSETQ, per germline. CDR3 in amino acids: CASSDPTSGGDTGELFF. In nucleotides, the CDR3 is TGCGCCAGCAGCGACCCGACTAGCGGGGGGGATACCGGGGAGCTGTTTTTT.

The rearrangement links TRBV19 to TRBJ1-6; tentatively, D is TRBD1 (6 bases). The CDR3 covers 13 residues. Between the trimmed V and J ends, which lost 9 bases and 3 bases, there was a span of 9 bases. Germline lookup yields CDR1 LNHDA and CDR2 SQIVND (reference sequence). CDR3 nucleotides: TGTGCCAGCCGGGACATCTATAATTCACCCCTCCACTTT. This translates into CASRDIYNSPLHF.